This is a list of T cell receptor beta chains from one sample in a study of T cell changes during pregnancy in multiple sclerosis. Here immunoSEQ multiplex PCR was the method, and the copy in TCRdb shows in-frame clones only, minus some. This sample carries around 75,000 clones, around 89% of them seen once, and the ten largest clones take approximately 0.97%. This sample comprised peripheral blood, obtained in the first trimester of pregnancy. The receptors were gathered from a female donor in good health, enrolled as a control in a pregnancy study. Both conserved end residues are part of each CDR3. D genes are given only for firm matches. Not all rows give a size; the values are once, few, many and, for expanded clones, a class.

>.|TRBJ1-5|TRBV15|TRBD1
CATSTRDRGIEGNQPQHF
TGTGCCACCAGCACCCGGGACAGGGGAATAGAAGGCAATCAGCCCCAGCATTTT
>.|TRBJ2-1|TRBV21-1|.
CASPKEGKVPLGEQFF
TGTGCCAGCCCAAAGGAGGGGAAGGTTCCTTTGGGTGAGCAGTTCTTC
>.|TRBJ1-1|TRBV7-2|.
CASSQDSFTEAFF
TGTGCCAGCAGCCAAGACAGTTTTACTGAAGCTTTCTTT
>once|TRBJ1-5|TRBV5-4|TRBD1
CASSSGGQGGDQPQHF
TGTGCCAGCAGCTCCGGAGGACAGGGTGGGGATCAGCCCCAGCATTTT
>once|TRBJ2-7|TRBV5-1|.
CASSPEGRGIYEQYF
TGCGCCAGCAGCCCGGAGGGCCGGGGCATCTACGAGCAGTACTTC
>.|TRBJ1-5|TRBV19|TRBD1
CASSRDRGRNQPQHF
TGTGCCAGTAGTAGGGACAGGGGAAGAAATCAGCCCCAGCATTTT
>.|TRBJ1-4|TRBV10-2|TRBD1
CASRGTGKEKLFF
TGCGCCAGCAGGGGGACAGGGAAGGAAAAACTGTTTTTT
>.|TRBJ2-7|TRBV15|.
CATSLGGSYEQYF
TGTGCCACCAGCCTCGGCGGGTCCTACGAGCAGTACTTC
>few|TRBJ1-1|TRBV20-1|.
CSARDPGRAFF
TGCAGTGCTAGAGATCCGGGGAGAGCTTTCTTT
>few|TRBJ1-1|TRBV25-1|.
CASRDKSVAFF
TGTGCCAGCAGGGACAAATCGGTAGCTTTCTTT
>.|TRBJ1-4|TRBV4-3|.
CASSHLGPRAGATNEKLFF
TGCGCCAGCAGCCACTTAGGGCCTAGAGCGGGGGCAACTAATGAAAAACTGTTTTTT
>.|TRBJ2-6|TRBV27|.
CASRWGAGANVLTF
TGTGCCAGCAGATGGGGGGCTGGGGCCAACGTCCTGACTTTC
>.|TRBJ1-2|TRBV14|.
CASSQDIGTFYGYTF
TGTGCCAGCAGCCAAGATATCGGGACATTTTATGGCTACACCTTC
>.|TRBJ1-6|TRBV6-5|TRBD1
CASSRQGSPLHF
TGTGCCAGCAGTAGACAGGGTTCACCCCTCCACTTT
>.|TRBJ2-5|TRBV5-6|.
CASSLSAVSQETQYF
TGTGCCAGCAGCTTGAGCGCAGTTTCCCAAGAGACCCAGTACTTC
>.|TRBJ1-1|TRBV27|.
CASSFGMNTEAFF
TGTGCCAGCAGTTTCGGGATGAACACTGAAGCTTTCTTT
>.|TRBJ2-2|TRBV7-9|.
CASSPSPIARNTGELFF
TGTGCCAGCAGCCCCAGCCCAATAGCGAGGAACACCGGGGAGCTGTTTTTT
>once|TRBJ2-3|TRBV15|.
CATSRDEVSTDTQYF
TGTGCCACCAGCAGAGATGAGGTTAGCACAGATACGCAGTATTTT
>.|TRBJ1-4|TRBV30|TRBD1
CAWSDQGGLGEKLFF
TGTGCCTGGAGTGACCAGGGGGGATTAGGTGAAAAACTGTTTTTT
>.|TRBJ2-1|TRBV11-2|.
CASSLELLNEQFF
TGTGCCAGCAGCTTAGAACTGCTTAATGAGCAGTTCTTC
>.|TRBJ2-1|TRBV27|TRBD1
CASSLGTGGTSEQFF
TGTGCCAGCAGCCTCGGGACAGGGGGGACCTCGGAGCAGTTCTTC
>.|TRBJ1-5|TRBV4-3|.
CASSQDRQGRVKAQHF
TGCGCCAGCAGCCAAGATCGGCAGGGGCGCGTAAAAGCCCAGCATTTT
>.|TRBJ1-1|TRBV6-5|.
CASSYGYGASGTEAFF
TGTGCCAGCAGTTACGGGTATGGGGCTAGTGGGACTGAAGCTTTCTTT
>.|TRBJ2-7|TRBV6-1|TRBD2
CASNPSGSVYEQYF
TGTGCCAGCAATCCTAGCGGGAGTGTCTACGAGCAGTACTTC
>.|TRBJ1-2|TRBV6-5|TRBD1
CASRGQIYGYTF
TGTGCCAGCAGGGGACAGATCTATGGCTACACCTTC
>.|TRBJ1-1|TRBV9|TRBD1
CASSPPGQGARAFF
TGTGCCAGCAGCCCACCGGGACAGGGGGCTAGAGCTTTCTTT
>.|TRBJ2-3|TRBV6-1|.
CASSEWAGIKSSTDTQYF
TGTGCCAGCAGTGAGTGGGCAGGGATAAAATCTAGCACAGATACGCAGTATTTT
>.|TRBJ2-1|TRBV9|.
CASSARDFSSYNEQFF
TGTGCCAGCAGCGCCCGGGACTTCAGCTCCTACAATGAGCAGTTCTTC
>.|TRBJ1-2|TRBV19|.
CASEGRGYGYTF
TGTGCCAGTGAGGGTCGAGGCTATGGCTACACCTTC
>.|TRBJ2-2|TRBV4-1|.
CASSQGAYETGELFF
TGCGCCAGCAGCCAAGGGGCCTATGAGACCGGGGAGCTGTTTTTT
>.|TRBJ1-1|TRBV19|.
CASSTWRENTEAFF
TGTGCCAGTAGTACTTGGAGGGAAAACACTGAAGCTTTCTTT
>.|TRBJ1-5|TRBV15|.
CATSSLGGGNQPQHF
TGTGCCACCAGCAGCTTAGGCGGCGGAAATCAGCCCCAGCATTTT
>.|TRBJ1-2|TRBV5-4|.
CASSSRTAEHYGYTF
TGTGCCAGCAGCTCAAGGACAGCGGAGCACTATGGCTACACCTTC